These 26 T cell receptor beta chains originate from one sample sequenced in a study of cytomegalovirus exposure and HLA in healthy donors. The PCR ran on 60 Vbeta and 13 Jbeta primers. TCRdb's table, derived via immunoSEQ multiplex PCR, lists solely in-frame clones and lacks some. Of 150,000 to 200,000 clones in the sample, approximately 80% were seen once. Sequenced: PBMCs. The receptors were gathered from a male donor in good health and CMV-seronegative.

As DNA, the CDR3 is TGTGCCAGCAGCGAAGGGACAGGCAAAAGGACTGAAGCTTTCTTT. It translates to CASSEGTGKRTEAFF. The chain carries TRBV5-6 and TRBJ1-1; 8 nucleotides align to TRBD1. The V gene end was trimmed by 4 bases and the J gene end by 5 bases; junction bases not matched to a gene: 10. CDR1 SGHDT and CDR2 YYEEEE come from the germline V gene. The CDR3 totals 15 residues. Full variable domain (outside the CDR3, taken from reference TRBV5-6 and TRBJ1-1): DAGVTQSPTHLIKTRGQQVTLRCSPKSGHDTVSWYQQALGQGPQFIFQYYEEEERQRGNFPDRFSGHQFPNYSSELNVNALLLGDSALYLCASSEGTGKRTEAFFGQGTRLTVV.

The genes are TRBV11-1 and TRBJ2-3; D remains unclear. Trimming took off 5 bases at V and 5 bases at J, with 8 bases between the two ends. In germline, CDR1 is SGHAT, CDR2 FQDESV (reference sequence). CDR3 length: 12 amino acids. CDR3 coding DNA: TGTGCCAGCAGCGCCTCGGGAGATACGCAGTATTTT. The encoded protein is CASSASGDTQYF.

J is TRBJ2-1 and V is TRBV4-2, with 9 nucleotides matching TRBD2. J lost 6 bases, V lost 4 bases, and 10 bases had no gene match. Germline V CDR1 and CDR2: LGHNA, YNFKEQ. The CDR3 loop spans 16 amino acids. The CDR3 nucleotides are TGTGCCAGCAGCCTCGTGCCGCGGGGGGGCAGCAATGAGCAGTTCTTC. It specifies CASSLVPRGGSNEQFF.

CDR3 sequence reads: CASPYKRVDTIYF. The DNA of the CDR3 is TGTGCCAGCCCCTATAAGCGGGTTGACACCATATATTTT. The chain joins TRBV27 to TRBJ1-3, with D uncertain. This CDR3 contains 13 residues. The V end was cut by 8 bases, the J end by 8 bases, with 16 bases between. Germline CDR1 and CDR2: MNHEY and SMNVEV (reference sequence).

The chain uses TRBV9 and TRBJ2-2; TRBD2 matches 12 bases. There are 15 residues in the CDR3. The ends lost 4 bases at V and 4 bases at J; junction bases unmatched: 2. Germline V lookup: CDR1 SGDLS, CDR2 YYNGEE. Written as DNA, the CDR3 is TGTGCCAGCAGCCCGGGACTAGCGGGCACCGGGGAGCTGTTTTTT. This gives the protein CASSPGLAGTGELFF.

This chain links TRBV6-1 with TRBJ1-5; D might be TRBD1 (5 bases). The V end lost 3 bases, the J end lost 5 bases, and 11 bases lay between the germline ends. Germline V CDR1 and CDR2: MNHNS, SASEGT. The CDR3 has 14 residues. Here the CDR3 DNA reads TGTGCCAGCAGTGACGGGGGGAACCATCAGCCCCAGCATTTT. Translating gives CASSDGGNHQPQHF.

V gene TRBV6-5 combines with J gene TRBJ1-5, with a weak D call TRBD1 (5 bases). V shed 2 bases and J shed 4 bases, with 9 bases lying between them. CDR3 length: 14 amino acids. Per the germline V gene, CDR1 is MNHEY and CDR2 is SVGAGI. Written as DNA, the CDR3 is TGTGCCAGCAGTTACGGGGGGAGAAATCAGCCCCAGCATTTT. It yields the protein CASSYGGRNQPQHF.

This clone was seen only a few times. The chain uses TRBV4-1 and TRBJ2-7; no definite D call. Germline CDR1 reads MGHRA; CDR2 reads YSYEKL. There are 12 residues in the CDR3. Trimming took 3 bases from V and 9 from J, leaving 12 bases between them. CDR3 nucleotides: TGCGCCAGCAGCCACCCGTTTGAGCGGCAGTACTTC. It codes for CASSHPFERQYF.

CDR3 in DNA: TGTGCCAGCAGTGAGGCAGGGGACACTGAAGCTTTCTTT. Translation gives CASSEAGDTEAFF. This chain joins TRBV28 and TRBJ1-1; the D gene is possibly TRBD1 (6 bases). The CDR3 extends over 13 amino acids. V gave up 5 bases and J gave up 3 bases, with 10 bases separating them. Germline CDR1 is MDHEN and CDR2 is SYDVKM.

The rearrangement uses TRBV4-3 and TRBJ2-2; 8 bases line up with TRBD2. The CDR3 sequence is 17 residues long. Germline-derived CDR1 and CDR2 are LGHNA and YSLEER. V lost 0 bases and J lost 2; bases outside the gene matches: 5. Here the CDR3 DNA reads TGCGCCAGCAGCCAAGATGCCAGCGGGAGAAACACCGGGGAGCTGTTTTTT. Protein product: CASSQDASGRNTGELFF.

The V gene is TRBV6-1, the J gene TRBJ2-7; tentative D call: TRBD2 (5 bases). Looked up from germline, CDR1 is MNHNS and CDR2 is SASEGT. V was trimmed by 10 bases and J by 5 bases, leaving 21 bases between them. This CDR3 comprises 14 residues. Here the CDR3 reads CATHYLTTGNEQYF. The CDR3 nucleotides read TGTGCCACACACTACCTAACGACGGGGAACGAGCAGTACTTC.

Here the CDR3 DNA reads TGTGCCAGCAGTGTCCTAGCGGGGGATTATCCGAACACCGGGGAGCTGTTTTTT. Translated, it gives CASSVLAGDYPNTGELFF. The chain combines TRBV6-1 with TRBJ2-2; 10 bases align to TRBD2. There are 18 residues in the CDR3. CDR1 is MNHNS and CDR2 is SASEGT in the germline V gene. V dropped 4 bases and J dropped 0; count of bases not matched to a gene: 8.

This chain joins TRBV7-2 and TRBJ2-3; 10 positions agree with TRBD1. The CDR3 has 14 amino acids. The germline V gene has CDR1 SGHTA and CDR2 FQGNSA. V was pared by 5 bases and J by 5 bases, with 4 bases of the junction left unmatched. Written as DNA, the CDR3 is TGTGCCAGCAGCCTCGGACAGGGGGAAGATACGCAGTATTTT. Translation gives CASSLGQGEDTQYF.

V gene TRBV30 combines with J gene TRBJ2-7, with 7 positions matching TRBD1. V was pared by 2 bases and J by 2 bases, with 6 bases of the junction left unmatched. The CDR3 length is 14 residues. Germline V gene data show CDR1 as GTSNPN and CDR2 as SVGIG (reference sequence). The CDR3 reads CAWSRGTATYEQYF. The CDR3 bases are TGTGCCTGGAGTAGGGGGACAGCTACCTACGAGCAGTACTTC.

Note on this clone: A read error may account for a junction end that differs from germline. The rearrangement joins TRBV7-7 to TRBJ2-3, with D tentatively TRBD2 (6 bases). Germline V gene data show CDR1 as SSHAT and CDR2 as FNYEAQ (reference sequence). The CDR3 loop spans 15 amino acids. The CDR3 here is CASSSGLADTDTQYF. In DNA form, the CDR3 reads TGTGCTAGCAGTTCAGGATTAGCGGACACAGATACGCAGTATTTT. Looking up the rest from reference TRBV7-7 and TRBJ2-3 gives the full variable domain: GAGVSQSPRYKVTKRGQDVTLRCDPISSHATLYWYQQALGQGPEFLTYFNYEAQPDKSGLPSDRFSAERPEGSISTLTIQRTEQRDSAMYRCASSSGLADTDTQYFGPGTRLTVL.

The chain joins TRBV7-9 to TRBJ2-7; 8 bases line up with TRBD1. Per germline, CDR1 SEHNR and CDR2 FQNEAQ (reference sequence). Trimming took 4 bases from V and 2 from J; bases not matched to a gene: 7. This CDR3 has 15 amino acids. The CDR3 loop is CASSSTGTGTYEQYF. CDR3 DNA: TGTGCCAGCAGCTCAACCGGGACAGGAACCTACGAGCAGTACTTC.

The V call is TRBV5-1, the J call TRBJ1-3; TRBD1 is a possible D gene (5 bases). Germline V CDR1 and CDR2: SGHRS, YFSETQ. This CDR3 region has 17 residues. Trimming left V 3 bases short and J 0 bases short, with 16 bases between. CDR3 DNA sequence: TGCGCCAGCAGCTCCCAACAGGATATTTCCTCTGGAAACACCATATATTTT. Translating gives CASSSQQDISSGNTIYF.

In its sample, this clone was seen a few times. The V and J genes are TRBV4-2 and TRBJ1-1, with D possibly TRBD1 on 5 matching bases. Between the trimmed V and J ends, which lost 1 base and 5 bases, there was a span of 14 bases. Germline V gives CDR1 LGHNA, CDR2 YNFKEQ. The CDR3 is made up of 15 amino acids. The CDR3 is CASSQVTGQQTEAFF. CDR3 sequence (DNA): TGTGCCAGCAGCCAAGTCACAGGCCAACAGACTGAAGCTTTCTTT.

This rearrangement joins TRBV19 to TRBJ2-1; 8 positions agree with TRBD2. This CDR3 has 17 residues. The junction had 7 bases not matched to a gene; V was cut back by 3 bases and J by 0 bases. Per the germline V gene, CDR1 is LNHDA and CDR2 is SQIVND (reference sequence). Here the CDR3 reads CASSIALAGSSYNEQFF. CDR3 DNA sequence: TGTGCCAGTAGTATTGCCCTAGCGGGTAGCTCCTACAATGAGCAGTTCTTC.

The chain employs TRBV27 and TRBJ2-5; the D is unclear. V lost 5 bases and J 4 bases, leaving 11 bases between the germline ends. From germline, CDR1 is MNHEY and CDR2 SMNVEV (reference sequence). The CDR3 is made up of 13 amino acids. CDR3 DNA sequence: TGTGCCAGCAGTAACAACCGGAGAGAGACCCAGTACTTC. It specifies CASSNNRRETQYF.

This clone was seen once. This chain joins TRBV27 and TRBJ2-3; D is possibly TRBD2 (6 bases). The CDR3 runs 11 residues. Germline V lookup: CDR1 MNHEY, CDR2 SMNVEV (reference sequence). V lost 4 bases to trimming and J lost 10 bases, with 9 bases between them. The CDR3 is CASSSGTAQYF. The CDR3 DNA follows: TGTGCCAGCAGTTCCGGGACTGCGCAGTATTTT.

The rearrangement joins TRBV4-1 to TRBJ2-2, with D possibly TRBD1 on 5 matching bases. The germline V gene has CDR1 MGHRA and CDR2 YSYEKL. This CDR3 region has 15 residues. The V end was cut by 1 base, the J end by 4 bases, with 10 bases between. The CDR3 coding sequence is TGCGCCAGCAGCCAAGCCAGGGAATCCACCGGGGAGCTGTTTTTT. Translated: CASSQARESTGELFF.

This clone showed up just a few times. This chain connects TRBV6-6 to TRBJ1-2; 12 bases are a match to TRBD1. V lost 4 bases to trimming and J lost 7 bases; unmatched junction nucleotides: 4. The CDR3 sequence is 14 residues long. Germline CDR1 is MNHNY and CDR2 is SVGAGI (reference sequence). CDR3 nucleotides: TGTGCCAGCAGTTGGGACAGGGGGCGGGGTGGCTACACCTTC. It translates to CASSWDRGRGGYTF.

This rearrangement joins TRBV7-9 to TRBJ2-2; 14 positions match TRBD2. The length of the CDR3 is 17 residues. Germline trimming cut 4 bases from V and 4 bases from J; bases unmatched to any gene: 5. Germline V gene sequence: CDR1 SEHNR, CDR2 FQNEAQ (reference sequence). The CDR3 bases are TGTGCCAGCAGCTCTGGGACTAGCGGGAGCCTCACCGGGGAGCTGTTTTTT. Translated: CASSSGTSGSLTGELFF.

The J gene is TRBJ1-1, the V gene TRBV18, with 7 bases identical to TRBD1. The CDR3 extends over 15 amino acids. V gave up 3 bases and J gave up 0 bases; unmatched junction bases: 4. Germline V gene sequence: CDR1 KGHSH, CDR2 LQKENI. The CDR3 region has the DNA TGTGCCAGCTCACCCGGACAGGTGATGAACACTGAAGCTTTCTTT. It translates to CASSPGQVMNTEAFF.

This sequence joins TRBV27 and TRBJ2-1; D uncertain. This CDR3 comprises 12 residues. Germline V gives CDR1 MNHEY, CDR2 SMNVEV (reference sequence). V was pared by 5 bases and J by 5 bases, with 7 bases between. CDR3 in DNA: TGTGCCAGCAGTCAGGATGACAATGAGCAGTTCTTC. It is translated as CASSQDDNEQFF.